The clone carrying this TCR beta chain was seen just once. The antigen remains unidentified. The protocol was immunoSEQ multiplex PCR, while the TCRdb copy is restricted to in-frame clones and leaves out a portion. The sample has a few thousand clones; about two thirds are singletons. In germline, CDR1 is SEHNR, CDR2 FQNEAQ (reference sequence). This CDR3 is built from 14 residues. With 7 bases clipped from V and 5 bases from J, the junction kept 7 bases outside the gene matches. These data belong to a study of CD8 T cell repertoires and HIV-1 epitope variants. Study-wide context: Tested: three Gag epitope families, Nef HW9 and YT9.

V and J are TRBV7-9 and TRBJ1-4; 7 bases align to TRBD1. This sequence was found in a male donor with HIV. Sequencing was carried out using cultured CD8+ T cells derived from PBMCs. CDR3 nucleotide sequence: TGTGCCAGCACCCAGGGGGGGGTGAATGAAAAACTGTTTTTT. The encoded protein is CASTQGGVNEKLFF.